Here is one T cell receptor beta chain with its context. This record comes from a study of cytomegalovirus exposure and HLA in healthy donors. This CDR3 spans 13 amino acids. Germline V gene lookup returns CDR1 SEHNR and CDR2 FQNEAQ (reference sequence). V trimming: 7 bases; J trimming: 7 bases; junction bases outside the gene matches: 7. The study ran its PCR with 60 Vbeta and 13 Jbeta primers. Method: immunoSEQ multiplex PCR; TCRdb's copy keeps in-frame clones and lacks some. The sample yields 140,000 or so clones, around 75% seen once. J is TRBJ2-7 and V is TRBV7-9, with 10 bases lining up with TRBD2. The sample taken for sequencing was PBMCs. This sequence originates from a young woman in good health and CMV-seronegative. In DNA form, the CDR3 reads TGTGCCAGCACCCTAAGCGGGAGGGGAGAGCAGTACTTC. It codes for CASTLSGRGEQYF.